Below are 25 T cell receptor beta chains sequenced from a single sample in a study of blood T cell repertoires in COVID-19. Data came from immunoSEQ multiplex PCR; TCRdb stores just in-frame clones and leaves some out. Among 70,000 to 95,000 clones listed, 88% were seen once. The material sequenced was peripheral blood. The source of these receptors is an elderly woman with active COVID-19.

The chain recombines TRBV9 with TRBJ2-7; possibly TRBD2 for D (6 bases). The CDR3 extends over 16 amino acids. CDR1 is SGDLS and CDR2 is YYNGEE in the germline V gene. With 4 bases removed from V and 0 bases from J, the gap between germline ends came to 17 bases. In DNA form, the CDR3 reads TGTGCCAGCAGCCCCCCAGGAGCGGGTGGCTCCTACGAGCAGTACTTC. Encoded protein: CASSPPGAGGSYEQYF.

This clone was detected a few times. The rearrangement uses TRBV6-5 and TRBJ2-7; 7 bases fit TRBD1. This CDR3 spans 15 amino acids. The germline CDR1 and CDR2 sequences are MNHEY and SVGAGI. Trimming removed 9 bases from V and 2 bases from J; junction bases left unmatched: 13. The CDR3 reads CARRRQGTEPYEQYF. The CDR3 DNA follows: TGTGCCAGAAGGCGCCAGGGGACAGAACCCTACGAGCAGTACTTC.

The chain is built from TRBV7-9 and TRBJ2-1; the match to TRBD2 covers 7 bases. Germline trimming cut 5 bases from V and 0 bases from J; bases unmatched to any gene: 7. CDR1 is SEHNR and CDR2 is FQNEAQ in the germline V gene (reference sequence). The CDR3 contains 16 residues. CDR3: CASSPPAGSSYNEQFF. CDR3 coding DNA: TGTGCCAGCAGCCCGCCAGCGGGGAGCTCCTACAATGAGCAGTTCTTC.

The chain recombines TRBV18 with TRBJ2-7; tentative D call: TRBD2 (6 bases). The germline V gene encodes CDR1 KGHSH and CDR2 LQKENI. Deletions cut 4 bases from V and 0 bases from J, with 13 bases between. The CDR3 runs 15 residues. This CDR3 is CASSQTATSSYEQYF. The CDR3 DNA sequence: TGTGCCAGCTCACAGACAGCGACTAGCTCCTACGAGCAGTACTTC.

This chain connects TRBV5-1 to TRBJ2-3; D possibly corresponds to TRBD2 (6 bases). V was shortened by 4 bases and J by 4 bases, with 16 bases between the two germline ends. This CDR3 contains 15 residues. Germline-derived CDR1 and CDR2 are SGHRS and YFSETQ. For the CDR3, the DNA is TGCGCCAGCAGCCCAGGCGGGAATGTGGCAGATACGCAGTATTTT. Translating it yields CASSPGGNVADTQYF.

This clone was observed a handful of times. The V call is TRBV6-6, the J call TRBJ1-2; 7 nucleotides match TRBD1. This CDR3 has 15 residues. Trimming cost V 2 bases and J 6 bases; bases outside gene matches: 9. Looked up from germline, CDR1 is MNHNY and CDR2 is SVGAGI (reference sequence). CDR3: CASSYPDRVVHGYTF. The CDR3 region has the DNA TGTGCCAGCAGTTACCCTGACAGGGTCGTACATGGCTACACCTTC.

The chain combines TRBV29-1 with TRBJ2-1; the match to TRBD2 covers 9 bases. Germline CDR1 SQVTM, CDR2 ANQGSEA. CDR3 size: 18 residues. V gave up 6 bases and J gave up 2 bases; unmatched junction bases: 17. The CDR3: CSVPLQGGLAGTYNEQFF. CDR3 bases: TGCAGCGTACCACTCCAGGGTGGGCTAGCGGGGACCTACAATGAGCAGTTCTTC.

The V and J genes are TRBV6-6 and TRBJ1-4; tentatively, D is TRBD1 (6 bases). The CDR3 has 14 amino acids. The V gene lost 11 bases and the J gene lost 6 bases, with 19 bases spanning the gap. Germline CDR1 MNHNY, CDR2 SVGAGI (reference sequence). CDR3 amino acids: CAGGYGTRDEKLFF. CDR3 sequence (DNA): TGTGCCGGTGGTTACGGGACAAGGGATGAAAAACTGTTTTTT.

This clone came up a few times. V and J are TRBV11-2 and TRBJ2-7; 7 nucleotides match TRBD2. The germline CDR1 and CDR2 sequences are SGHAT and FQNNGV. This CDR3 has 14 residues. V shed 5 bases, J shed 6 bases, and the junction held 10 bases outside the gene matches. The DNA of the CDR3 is TGTGCCAGCAGCCCGATGACTTGGGGGGGCGAGCAGTACTTC. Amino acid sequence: CASSPMTWGGEQYF.

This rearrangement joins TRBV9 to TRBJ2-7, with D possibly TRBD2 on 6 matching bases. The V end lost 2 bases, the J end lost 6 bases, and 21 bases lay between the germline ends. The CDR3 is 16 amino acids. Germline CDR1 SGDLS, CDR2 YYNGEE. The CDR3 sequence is CASSVGIRDSIAEQYF. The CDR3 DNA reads TGTGCCAGCAGCGTCGGGATACGGGACTCCATCGCCGAGCAGTACTTC.

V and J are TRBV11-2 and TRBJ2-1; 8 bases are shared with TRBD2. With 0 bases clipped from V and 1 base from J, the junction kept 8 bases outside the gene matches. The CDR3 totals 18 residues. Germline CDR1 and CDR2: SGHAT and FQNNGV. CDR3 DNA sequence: TGTGCCAGCAGCTTAGACGGCTGGGGCGGGAGGTCCTACAATGAGCAGTTCTTC. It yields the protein CASSLDGWGGRSYNEQFF.

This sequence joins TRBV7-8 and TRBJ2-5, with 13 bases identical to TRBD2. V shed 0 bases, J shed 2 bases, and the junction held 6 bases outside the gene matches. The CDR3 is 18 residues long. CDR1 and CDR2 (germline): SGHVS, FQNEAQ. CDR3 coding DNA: TGTGCCAGCAGCTTAGCGCCACTAGCGGGAGGGAGACAAGAGACCCAGTACTTC. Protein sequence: CASSLAPLAGGRQETQYF. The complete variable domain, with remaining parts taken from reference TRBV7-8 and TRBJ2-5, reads GAGVSQSPRYKVAKRGQDVALRCDPISGHVSLFWYQQALGQGPEFLTYFQNEAQLDKSGLPSDRFFAERPEGSVSTLKIQRTQQEDSAVYLCASSLAPLAGGRQETQYFGPGTRLLVL.

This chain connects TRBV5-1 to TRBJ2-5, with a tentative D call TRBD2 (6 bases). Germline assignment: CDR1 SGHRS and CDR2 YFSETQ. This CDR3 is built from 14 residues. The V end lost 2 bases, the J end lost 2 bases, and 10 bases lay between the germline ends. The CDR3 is CASSLSRGQETQYF. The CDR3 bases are TGCGCCAGCAGCTTATCGCGGGGACAAGAGACCCAGTACTTC.

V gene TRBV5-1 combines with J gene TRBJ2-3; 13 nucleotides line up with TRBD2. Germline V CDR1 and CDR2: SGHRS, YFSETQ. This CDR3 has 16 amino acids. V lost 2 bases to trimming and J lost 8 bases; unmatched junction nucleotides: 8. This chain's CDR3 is CASSFGTSGMVGTQYF. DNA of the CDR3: TGCGCCAGCAGCTTCGGGACTAGCGGGATGGTGGGTACGCAGTATTTT.

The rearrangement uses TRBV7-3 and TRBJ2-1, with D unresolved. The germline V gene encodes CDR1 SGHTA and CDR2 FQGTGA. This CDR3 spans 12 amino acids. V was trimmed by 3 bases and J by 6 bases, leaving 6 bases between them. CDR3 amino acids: CASSFLGNEQFF. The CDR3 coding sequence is TGTGCCAGCAGCTTTCTAGGCAATGAGCAGTTCTTC.

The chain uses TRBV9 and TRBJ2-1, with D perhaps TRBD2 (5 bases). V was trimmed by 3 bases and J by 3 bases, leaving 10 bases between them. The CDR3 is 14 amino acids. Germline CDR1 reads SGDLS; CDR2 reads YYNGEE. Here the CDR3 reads CASSAGNSYNEQFF. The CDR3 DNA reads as TGTGCCAGCAGCGCCGGGAACAGCTACAATGAGCAGTTCTTC.

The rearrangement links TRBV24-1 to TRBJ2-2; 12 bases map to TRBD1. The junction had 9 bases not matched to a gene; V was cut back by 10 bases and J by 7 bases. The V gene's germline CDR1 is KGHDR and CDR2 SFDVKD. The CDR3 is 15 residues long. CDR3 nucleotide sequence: TGTGCCACAAGGGGGACAGGGGGCGCTGGCGGGGAGCTGTTTTTT. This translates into CATRGTGGAGGELFF.

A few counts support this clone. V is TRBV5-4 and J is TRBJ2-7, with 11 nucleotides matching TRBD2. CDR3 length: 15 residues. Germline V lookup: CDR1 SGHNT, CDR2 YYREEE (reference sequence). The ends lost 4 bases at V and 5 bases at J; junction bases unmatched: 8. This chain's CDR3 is CASSALAGGPHEQYF. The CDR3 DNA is TGTGCCAGCAGCGCGCTAGCGGGAGGCCCCCACGAGCAGTACTTC. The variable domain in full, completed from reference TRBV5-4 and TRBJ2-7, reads ETGVTQSPTHLIKTRGQQVTLRCSSQSGHNTVSWYQQALGQGPQFIFQYYREEENGRGNFPPRFSGLQFPNYSSELNVNALELDDSALYLCASSALAGGPHEQYFGPGTRLTVT.

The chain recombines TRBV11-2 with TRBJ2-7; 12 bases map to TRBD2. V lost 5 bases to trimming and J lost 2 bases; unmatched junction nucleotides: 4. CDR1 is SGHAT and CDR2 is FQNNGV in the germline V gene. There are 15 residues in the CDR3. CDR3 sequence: CASSLRTSGTYEQYF. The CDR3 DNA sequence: TGTGCCAGCAGCCTTCGGACTAGCGGGACCTACGAGCAGTACTTC.

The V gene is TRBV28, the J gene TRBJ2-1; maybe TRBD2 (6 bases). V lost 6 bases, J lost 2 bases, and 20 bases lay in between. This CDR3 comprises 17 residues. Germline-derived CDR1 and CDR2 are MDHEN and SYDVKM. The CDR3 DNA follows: TGTGCCAGCAGGACTATTGTAGGGCGGGGCGCCTACAATGAGCAGTTCTTC. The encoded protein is CASRTIVGRGAYNEQFF. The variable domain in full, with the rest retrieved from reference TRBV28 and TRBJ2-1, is DVKVTQSSRYLVKRTGEKVFLECVQDMDHENMFWYRQDPGLGLRLIYFSYDVKMKEKGDIPEGYSVSREKKERFSLILESASTNQTSMYLCASRTIVGRGAYNEQFFGPGTRLTVL.

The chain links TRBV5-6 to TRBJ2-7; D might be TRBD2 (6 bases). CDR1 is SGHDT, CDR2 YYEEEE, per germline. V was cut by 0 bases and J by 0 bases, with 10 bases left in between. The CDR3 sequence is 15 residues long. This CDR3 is CASSLVAVSSYEQYF. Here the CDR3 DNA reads TGTGCCAGCAGCTTGGTAGCGGTGAGCTCCTACGAGCAGTACTTC.

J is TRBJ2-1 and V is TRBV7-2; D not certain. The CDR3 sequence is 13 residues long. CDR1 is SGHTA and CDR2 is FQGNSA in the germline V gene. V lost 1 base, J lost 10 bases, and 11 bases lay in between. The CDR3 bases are TGTGCCAGCAGCTTAGAGCTCCCTAGGGAGCAGTTCTTC. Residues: CASSLELPREQFF. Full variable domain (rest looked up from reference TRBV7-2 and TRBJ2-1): GAGVSQSPSNKVTEKGKDVELRCDPISGHTALYWYRQSLGQGLEFLIYFQGNSAPDKSGLPSDRFSAERTGGSVSTLTIQRTQQEDSAVYLCASSLELPREQFFGPGTRLTVL.

In DNA form, the CDR3 reads TGTGCCAGTAGCACCAAGGGACAGACCACAGATACGCAGTATTTT. This sequence encodes CASSTKGQTTDTQYF. The chain carries TRBV19 and TRBJ2-3, with 7 positions matching TRBD1. V lost 6 bases to trimming and J lost 2 bases; unmatched junction nucleotides: 8. The CDR3 totals 15 residues. Germline lookup yields CDR1 LNHDA and CDR2 SQIVND (reference sequence).

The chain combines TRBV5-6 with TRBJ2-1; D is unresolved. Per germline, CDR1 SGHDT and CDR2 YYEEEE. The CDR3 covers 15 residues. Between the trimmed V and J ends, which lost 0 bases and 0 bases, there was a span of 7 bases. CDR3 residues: CASSLELNSYNEQFF. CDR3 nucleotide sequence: TGTGCCAGCAGCTTGGAACTCAACTCCTACAATGAGCAGTTCTTC.

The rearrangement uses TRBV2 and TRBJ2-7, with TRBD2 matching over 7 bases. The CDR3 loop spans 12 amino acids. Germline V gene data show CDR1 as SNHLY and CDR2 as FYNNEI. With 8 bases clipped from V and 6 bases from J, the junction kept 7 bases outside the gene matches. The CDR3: CASGGRAREQYF. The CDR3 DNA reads TGTGCCAGCGGTGGGAGGGCTCGCGAGCAGTACTTC.